The 28 T cell receptor beta chains below were found in one sample sequenced in a study of OX40 agonist ivuxolimab in advanced cancers. Sequenced by immunoSEQ multiplex PCR; TCRdb stores in-frame clones only, minus some. This sample has over 20,000 clones, with 80% to 90% found just once. This sample comprised CD4+ or CD8+ T cells sorted from blood, obtained in a trial of the OX40 agonist ivuxolimab. These receptors were taken from an adult with an advanced solid tumor such as melanoma, head and neck, liver or kidney cancer.

The genes are TRBV11-3 and TRBJ2-5, with TRBD1 identical over 11 bases. Germline trimming cut 3 bases from V and 4 bases from J; bases unmatched to any gene: 1. Germline V CDR1 and CDR2: SGHNT, YENEEA. The CDR3 runs 14 residues. CDR3 in amino acids: CASSLDRGPETQYF. The CDR3 DNA reads TGTGCCAGCAGCTTGGACAGGGGGCCAGAGACCCAGTACTTC.

This clone is labeled as medium-sized. The rearrangement uses TRBV19 and TRBJ1-1; D unresolved. Between the trimmed V and J ends, which lost 3 bases and 6 bases, there was a span of 14 bases. CDR1 LNHDA and CDR2 SQIVND come from the germline V gene (reference sequence). This CDR3 has 14 residues. The chain's CDR3 is CASSIRRGRPEAFF. The CDR3 DNA sequence: TGTGCCAGTAGTATCCGTCGAGGGAGGCCTGAAGCTTTCTTT.

This clone has just one count. The gene calls are TRBV7-8 and TRBJ1-4; D is unclear. Germline loops: CDR1 SGHVS, CDR2 FQNEAQ. The CDR3 contains 14 residues. V lost 3 bases to trimming and J lost 3 bases, with 8 bases between them. Here the CDR3 reads CASSLGLANEKLFF. CDR3 DNA sequence: TGTGCCAGCAGCTTGGGGTTAGCTAATGAAAAACTGTTTTTT. Drawing the rest from reference TRBV7-8 and TRBJ1-4, the complete variable domain is GAGVSQSPRYKVAKRGQDVALRCDPISGHVSLFWYQQALGQGPEFLTYFQNEAQLDKSGLPSDRFFAERPEGSVSTLKIQRTQQEDSAVYLCASSLGLANEKLFFGSGTQLSVL.

This sequence joins TRBV4-2 and TRBJ1-2; no clear D. The CDR3 runs 15 residues. The V gene lost 4 bases and the J gene lost 0 bases, with 12 bases spanning the gap. The germline V gene encodes CDR1 LGHNA and CDR2 YNFKEQ. In nucleotides, the CDR3 is TGTGCCAGCAGCCTGGACCTATTAGCTAACTATGGCTACACCTTC. Translated: CASSLDLLANYGYTF.

The gene calls are TRBV7-2 and TRBJ2-3; unclear D gene. CDR1 and CDR2 (germline): SGHTA, FQGNSA. Trimming left V 5 bases short and J 3 bases short, with 9 bases between. The CDR3 covers 13 residues. The CDR3 region is CASSLLGTDTQYF. DNA for the CDR3: TGTGCCAGCAGCCTTCTAGGTACAGATACGCAGTATTTT.

This chain connects TRBV9 to TRBJ2-3; 7 bases fit TRBD1. The CDR3 length is 15 residues. V lost 4 bases and J lost 1; bases outside the gene matches: 6. Germline V gives CDR1 SGDLS, CDR2 YYNGEE. The DNA of the CDR3 is TGTGCCAGCAGCCGGACAGGAAGGGGCACAGATACGCAGTATTTT. Protein product: CASSRTGRGTDTQYF. The full variable domain, rest sourced from reference TRBV9 and TRBJ2-3, is DSGVTQTPKHLITATGQRVTLRCSPRSGDLSVYWYQQSLDQGLQFLIQYYNGEERAKGNILERFSAQQFPDLHSELNLSSLELGDSALYFCASSRTGRGTDTQYFGPGTRLTVL.

The rearrangement uses TRBV7-6 and TRBJ2-1; no clear D. Germline CDR1 is SGHVS and CDR2 is FNYEAQ. Deletions cut 0 bases from V and 9 bases from J, with 12 bases between. CDR3 size: 14 residues. The CDR3 loop is CASSLAVLILEQFF. CDR3 bases: TGTGCCAGCAGCTTAGCGGTGCTAATCCTTGAGCAGTTCTTC.

The chain uses TRBV2 and TRBJ2-7; TRBD1 agrees at 9 bases. The CDR3 spans 14 residues. Trimming took 3 bases from V and 2 from J; bases not matched to a gene: 2. Germline CDR1 is SNHLY and CDR2 is FYNNEI. For the CDR3, the DNA is TGTGCCAGCAGTGAGCGGGACAGGGCCTACGAGCAGTACTTC. Amino acids: CASSERDRAYEQYF.

The chain is built from TRBV18 and TRBJ2-3; D call uncertain. Germline assignment: CDR1 KGHSH and CDR2 LQKENI. V lost 3 bases to trimming and J lost 4 bases, with 5 bases between them. CDR3 size: 12 residues. DNA for the CDR3: TGTGCCAGCTCACCTAAATCAGATACGCAGTATTTT. Protein: CASSPKSDTQYF.

The genes are TRBV5-6 and TRBJ1-5, with TRBD1 matching over 9 bases. V shed 2 bases, J shed 7 bases, and the junction held 10 bases outside the gene matches. From germline, CDR1 is SGHDT and CDR2 YYEEEE. CDR3 length equals 16 residues. This CDR3 is CASSFWGTGNRQPQHF. The CDR3 coding sequence is TGTGCCAGCAGCTTTTGGGGGACAGGGAATAGACAGCCCCAGCATTTT.

The gene calls are TRBV18 and TRBJ1-4; a possible D gene is TRBD1 (5 bases). The germline gives CDR1 KGHSH, CDR2 LQKENI. Trimming removed 4 bases at V and 4 bases at J, with 13 bases between. This CDR3 region has 15 residues. The DNA for the CDR3 is TGTGCCAGCTCACAATCCGGGACGGGTAATGAAAAACTGTTTTTT. Amino acids: CASSQSGTGNEKLFF.

The chain combines TRBV10-3 with TRBJ2-4; 13 bases are shared with TRBD2. V was pared by 0 bases and J by 7 bases, with 0 bases of the junction left unmatched. The CDR3 covers 15 residues. Germline V gene data show CDR1 as ENHRY and CDR2 as SYGVKD. The CDR3 nucleotides read TGTGCCATCAGTGAGTCGACTAGCGGGGGGAACATTCAGTACTTC. It codes for CAISESTSGGNIQYF.

This clone was detected only once. The chain recombines TRBV20-1 with TRBJ1-1; tentative D call: TRBD1 (5 bases). CDR3 length equals 9 residues. Germline assignment: CDR1 DFQATT and CDR2 SNEGSKA (reference sequence). CDR3 loop: CTPWGEAFF. The DNA for the CDR3 is TGCACCCCGTGGGGGGAAGCTTTCTTT.

V usage is TRBV2 and J usage is TRBJ2-4, with D perhaps matching TRBD1 or TRBD2 (6 bases each). CDR3 length: 15 amino acids. The germline V gene has CDR1 SNHLY and CDR2 FYNNEI. Trimming stripped 4 bases from V and 3 bases from J, with 13 bases between. CDR3 sequence reads: CASSGVRGVKNIQYF. The CDR3 DNA reads TGTGCCAGCAGTGGGGTGAGGGGGGTCAAAAACATTCAGTACTTC.

The gene calls are TRBV5-1 and TRBJ2-5; perhaps TRBD2 as D (6 bases). This CDR3 has 15 amino acids. Germline V gene lookup returns CDR1 SGHRS and CDR2 YFSETQ. V was clipped by 0 bases and J by 4 bases, with 13 bases between them. The CDR3 loop reads CASSLVGDSGETQYF. CDR3 coding DNA: TGCGCCAGCAGCTTGGTAGGGGATAGCGGAGAGACCCAGTACTTC.

The rearrangement links TRBV9 to TRBJ2-5; 7 bases agree with TRBD2. With V trimmed by 0 bases and J by 5 bases, 10 bases remained unmatched. The CDR3 totals 16 residues. Germline V gene sequence: CDR1 SGDLS, CDR2 YYNGEE. The CDR3 loop is CASSVDGAGVGETQYF. In DNA, the CDR3 is TGTGCCAGCAGCGTAGATGGGGCGGGAGTTGGGGAGACCCAGTACTTC.

The rearrangement joins TRBV10-3 to TRBJ2-7; TRBD1 matches 10 bases. Trimming took 3 bases from V and 5 from J; bases not matched to a gene: 7. Germline CDR1 reads ENHRY; CDR2 reads SYGVKD. This CDR3 region has 15 residues. CDR3 in amino acids: CAISENRDRGNEQYF. The CDR3 DNA reads TGTGCCATCAGTGAAAACCGGGACAGGGGAAACGAGCAGTACTTC.

The chain employs TRBV7-6 and TRBJ2-1, with D uncertain. Germline values: CDR1 SGHVS, CDR2 FNYEAQ. Trimming removed 0 bases at V and 0 bases at J, with 9 bases between. The CDR3 is 16 residues long. The CDR3 region has the DNA TGTGCCAGCAGCTTAGCCAGTCAAAACTCCTACAATGAGCAGTTCTTC. Translation: CASSLASQNSYNEQFF.

The CDR3 sequence: CASSLLLDTQYF. The CDR3 nucleotides are TGCGCCAGCAGCTTGCTTCTAGATACGCAGTATTTT. The chain links TRBV5-1 to TRBJ2-3; no definite D call. The CDR3 covers 12 residues. Germline V gene data show CDR1 as SGHRS and CDR2 as YFSETQ. V gave up 1 base and J gave up 5 bases, with 5 bases separating them.

By its share, this clone is medium-sized. The genes are TRBV2 and TRBJ1-2; a possible D gene is TRBD1 (5 bases). The CDR3 loop spans 12 amino acids. The germline gives CDR1 SNHLY, CDR2 FYNNEI. V lost 7 bases and J lost 8, with 14 bases in between. In DNA form, the CDR3 reads TGTGCCAGCAAAGGGACTCCCCCGGGCTACACCTTC. Protein sequence: CASKGTPPGYTF.

V and J are TRBV18 and TRBJ2-7, with 9 bases matching TRBD1. The CDR3 sequence is 16 residues long. V was clipped by 1 base and J by 5 bases; unmatched bases: 9. The V gene's germline CDR1 is KGHSH and CDR2 LQKENI. This CDR3 is CASSPRAGTGINEQYF. The CDR3 DNA is TGTGCCAGCTCACCACGGGCCGGGACAGGGATCAACGAGCAGTACTTC.

The V call is TRBV5-8, the J call TRBJ1-5; 8 nucleotides agree with TRBD1. Germline CDR1 SGHTS, CDR2 YDEGEE. V shed 4 bases, J shed 3 bases, and the junction held 9 bases outside the gene matches. The CDR3 is 16 amino acids. The CDR3 is CASSASGTGDNQPQHF. The CDR3 DNA sequence: TGTGCCAGCAGCGCGTCCGGGACAGGAGACAATCAGCCCCAGCATTTT.

CDR3 sequence reads: CASSEDLELDTQYF. The CDR3 region has the DNA TGTGCCAGCAGTGAGGACCTGGAGTTAGATACGCAGTATTTT. The J gene is TRBJ2-3, the V gene TRBV2; D gene ambiguous. This CDR3 is 14 amino acids long. Per germline, CDR1 SNHLY and CDR2 FYNNEI. Trimming shortened V by 3 bases and J by 5 bases, and 12 bases separated the two germline ends.

In this sample, this clone turned up a few times. The chain is built from TRBV9 and TRBJ2-2; 7 bases match TRBD2. Per germline, CDR1 SGDLS and CDR2 YYNGEE. Unmatched junction bases numbered 10, after V lost 4 bases and J lost 7 bases. CDR3 length equals 15 residues. The CDR3 region is CASSTRTSLVGELFF. CDR3 DNA: TGTGCCAGCAGCACTCGGACTAGTCTGGTCGGGGAGCTGTTTTTT.

The chain uses TRBV7-2 and TRBJ1-2; TRBD1 aligns across 7 bases. Germline-derived CDR1 and CDR2 are SGHTA and FQGNSA. CDR3 length equals 15 residues. V trimming: 0 bases; J trimming: 8 bases; junction bases outside the gene matches: 9. For the CDR3, the DNA is TGTGCCAGCAGCTTAGCGAATTACAGGGGAGGAGGCTACACCTTC. Translated, it gives CASSLANYRGGGYTF.

J is TRBJ2-7 and V is TRBV7-8; D not resolved. Germline V gene data show CDR1 as SGHVS and CDR2 as FQNEAQ. V gave up 1 base and J gave up 9 bases, with 13 bases separating them. This CDR3 has 13 amino acids. In DNA form, the CDR3 reads TGTGCCAGCAGCTTAGGAGTCAGCGACGGGCAGTACTTC. Amino acids: CASSLGVSDGQYF.

J is TRBJ2-7 and V is TRBV6-6; D is undetermined. This CDR3 region has 12 residues. The germline V gene has CDR1 MNHNY and CDR2 SVGAGI (reference sequence). V was shortened by 2 bases and J by 2 bases, with 4 bases between the two germline ends. CDR3 protein: CASSYAPYEQYF. For the CDR3, the DNA is TGTGCCAGCAGTTACGCCCCCTACGAGCAGTACTTC.

The chain has TRBV6-1 and TRBJ1-5; 8 bases map to TRBD1. The V gene end was trimmed by 4 bases and the J gene end by 7 bases; junction bases not matched to a gene: 6. The CDR3 contains 14 residues. Germline CDR1 reads MNHNS; CDR2 reads SASEGT. The CDR3, as DNA: TGTGCCAGCAGTGGCGGACAGGGATACCAGCCCCAGCATTTT. As protein: CASSGGQGYQPQHF.